This entry lists 24 T cell receptor beta chains sequenced from one sample in a study of T cell repertoires in aging, cancer and after chemotherapy. TRB rearrangements spanning V, D and J were amplified using mixed TRB-A/B primers. TCRdb re-called the multiplex PCR reads with MiXCR, one entry per CDR3 protein. This table has about 9,000 distinct CDR3 sequences, 20% to 30% appearing once. Amplification of TCR beta used genomic DNA extracted from peripheral blood. Sequencing was carried out using blood. The receptors shown here come from a human donor with a blood cancer. The donor label of this sample is uncertain.

By its share, this clonotype is medium-sized (0.01 to 0.1%). The V gene is TRBV19, the J gene TRBJ2-3; maybe TRBD1 (6 bases). The CDR3 consists of 13 residues. V was pared by 2 bases and J by 3 bases, with 6 bases between. The germline V gene has CDR1 LNHDA and CDR2 SQIVND (reference sequence). As DNA, the CDR3 is TGTGCCAGTAGTATAAGGGGGACAGATACGCAGTATTTT. Residues: CASSIRGTDTQYF. Based on the CDR3 plus reference TRBV19 and TRBJ2-3, the full variable domain is DGGITQSPKYLFRKEGQNVTLSCEQNLNHDAMYWYRQDPGQGLRLIYYSQIVNDFQKGDIAEGYSVSREKKESFPLTVTSAQKNPTAFYLCASSIRGTDTQYFGPGTRLTVL.

This clonotype has just a few counts. The V and J genes are TRBV5-1 and TRBJ2-7; D may correspond to TRBD1 or TRBD2 (5 bases each). The CDR3 extends over 14 amino acids. V gave up 4 bases and J gave up 2 bases, with 13 bases separating them. Germline CDR1 and CDR2: SGHRS and YFSETQ. CDR3 in DNA: TGCGCCAGCAGCGTTCGGGACGGGGCCTACGAGCAGTACTTC. Translation gives CASSVRDGAYEQYF.

This chain uses TRBV18 with TRBJ2-7; D is perhaps TRBD2 (8 bases). There are 14 residues in the CDR3. Germline V gives CDR1 KGHSH, CDR2 LQKENI. V was clipped by 6 bases and J by 2 bases, with 14 bases between them. CDR3 residues: CASSPGGGAYEQYF. In DNA, the CDR3 is TGTGCCAGCTCTCCGGGAGGGGGCGCCTACGAGCAGTACTTC. Full variable domain (rest looked up from reference TRBV18 and TRBJ2-7): NAGVMQNPRHLVRRRGQEARLRCSPMKGHSHVYWYRQLPEEGLKFMVYLQKENIIDESGMPKERFSAEFPKEGPSILRIQQVVRGDSAAYFCASSPGGGAYEQYFGPGTRLTVT.

Sample share makes this clonotype medium-sized (0.01 to 0.1%). The genes are TRBV27 and TRBJ2-1; 7 nucleotides match TRBD2. The CDR3 has 12 amino acids. Unmatched junction bases numbered 2, after V lost 2 bases and J lost 10 bases. CDR1 and CDR2 (germline): MNHEY, SMNVEV (reference sequence). This chain's CDR3 is CASSLGGREQFF. The DNA of the CDR3 is TGTGCCAGCAGTTTAGGCGGGAGAGAGCAGTTCTTC.

The chain has TRBV28 and TRBJ2-7; D may be TRBD1 (5 bases). CDR3 size: 12 residues. Trimming stripped 6 bases from V and 4 bases from J, with 10 bases between. Per germline, CDR1 MDHEN and CDR2 SYDVKM. CDR3: CASSLTDYEQYF. CDR3 nucleotide sequence: TGTGCCAGCAGCTTGACAGATTACGAGCAGTACTTC. The complete variable domain, with remaining parts taken from reference TRBV28 and TRBJ2-7, reads DVKVTQSSRYLVKRTGEKVFLECVQDMDHENMFWYRQDPGLGLRLIYFSYDVKMKEKGDIPEGYSVSREKKERFSLILESASTNQTSMYLCASSLTDYEQYFGPGTRLTVT.

This clonotype was observed a few times. The genes are TRBV7-9 and TRBJ1-4; no clear D gene. The V end lost 1 base, the J end lost 5 bases, and 11 bases lay between the germline ends. The CDR3 length is 15 residues. The V gene's germline CDR1 is SEHNR and CDR2 FQNEAQ (reference sequence). CDR3 region: CASSLDPLVNEKLFF. CDR3 coding DNA: TGTGCCAGCAGCTTAGATCCCCTCGTGAATGAAAAACTGTTTTTT.

This clonotype came up a few times. The V gene is TRBV7-3, the J gene TRBJ2-6; either TRBD1 or TRBD2 may supply D (5 bases each). This CDR3 has 17 amino acids. In germline, CDR1 is SGHTA, CDR2 FQGTGA. Trimming pared 0 bases from V and 0 bases from J, leaving 9 bases between. CDR3 DNA: TGTGCCAGCAGCTTAACCGGGGCGTACTCTGGGGCCAACGTCCTGACTTTC. As protein: CASSLTGAYSGANVLTF.

This clonotype is deemed medium-sized (0.01 to 0.1%). The V and J genes are TRBV7-9 and TRBJ1-2, with D perhaps matching TRBD1 (6 bases). The V end lost 5 bases, the J end lost 4 bases, and 17 bases lay between the germline ends. There are 15 residues in the CDR3. In germline, CDR1 is SEHNR, CDR2 FQNEAQ (reference sequence). The CDR3 DNA sequence: TGTGCCAGCAGCCCACCGGGGGGGGGCGGCTATGGCTACACCTTC. This gives the protein CASSPPGGGGYGYTF.

The chain has TRBV5-6 and TRBJ2-7, with 9 nucleotides matching TRBD1. J gave up 1 base and V 4 bases, and 15 bases lay outside the gene matches. Per the germline V gene, CDR1 is SGHDT and CDR2 is YYEEEE. The CDR3 consists of 18 residues. In DNA form, the CDR3 reads TGTGCCAGCAGCCCCGCCCCCATCGGGACAGGGACTTCCTACGAGCAGTACTTC. As protein: CASSPAPIGTGTSYEQYF.

This clonotype has ten or more counts. The rearrangement uses TRBV27 and TRBJ1-2, with D possibly being TRBD1 (6 bases). The CDR3 length is 16 residues. V dropped 3 bases and J dropped 0 bases, with 14 bases sitting between them. Germline values: CDR1 MNHEY, CDR2 SMNVEV (reference sequence). CDR3 protein: CASSLAPGHPNYGYTF. CDR3 bases: TGTGCCAGCAGTTTGGCTCCGGGACATCCTAACTATGGCTACACCTTC.

This clonotype was counted many times. V gene TRBV6-5 combines with J gene TRBJ2-7; unclear D gene. Trimming removed 6 bases from V and 0 bases from J, with 9 bases in between. The CDR3 has 13 residues. Per the germline V gene, CDR1 is MNHEY and CDR2 is SVGAGI. The CDR3 reads CASRYLGSYEQYF. CDR3 nucleotide sequence: TGTGCCAGCAGGTACCTAGGCTCCTACGAGCAGTACTTC.

A remark on this clonotype: At one end the junction does not follow the germline gene, possibly because of a read error. This sequence joins TRBV10-1 and TRBJ1-3; no definite D call. CDR1 WNHNN and CDR2 SYGVQD come from the germline V gene (reference sequence). The length of the CDR3 is 16 residues. The CDR3 region is CASNEGLLPSGNTIYF. CDR3 bases: TGCGCCAGCAATGAGGGCCTGTTACCCTCTGGAAACACCATATATTTT.

By share, this clonotype ranks as medium-sized. The chain carries TRBV6-5 and TRBJ1-4; 7 bases are shared with TRBD1. The J segment lost 8 bases and the V segment lost 6 bases, leaving 3 bases of the junction unmatched. Per the germline V gene, CDR1 is MNHEY and CDR2 is SVGAGI. This CDR3 region has 12 residues. The CDR3 region has the DNA TGTGCCAGCAGGGACAGGTTAGAAAAACTGTTTTTT. It encodes CASRDRLEKLFF.

This clonotype has a handful of counts. One end of the junction is discordant with germline, which a read error may explain. The V and J genes are TRBV12-3 or TRBV12-4 and TRBJ1-1; no clear D gene. The CDR3 contains 11 residues. CDR3 sequence: CASSSGPTELF. CDR3 DNA sequence: TGTGCCAGCAGTTCCGGCCCCACAGAACTCTTT.

This clonotype is labeled medium-sized. The chain is built from TRBV29-1 and TRBJ1-1; TRBD1 might be the D (6 bases). The V gene's germline CDR1 is SQVTM and CDR2 ANQGSEA. Trimming removed 2 bases from V and 1 base from J, with 11 bases in between. CDR3 length equals 14 residues. As DNA, the CDR3 is TGCAGCGTTGAAAGTGGGGGGGCGAACACTGAAGCTTTCTTT. Translation: CSVESGGANTEAFF.

This clonotype was picked up many times. The V and J genes are TRBV12-3 or TRBV12-4 and TRBJ1-3; D ambiguous. This CDR3 contains 15 residues. Deletions cut 2 bases from V and 0 bases from J, with 8 bases between. Here the CDR3 DNA reads TGTGCCAGCAGTTTATCACAGATCTCTGGAAACACCATATATTTT. Translated: CASSLSQISGNTIYF.

In this sample, this clonotype turned up many times. V usage is TRBV5-4 and J usage is TRBJ1-6, with D possibly matching TRBD1 (6 bases). From germline, CDR1 is SGHNT and CDR2 YYREEE (reference sequence). The CDR3 sequence is 15 residues long. V was shortened by 4 bases and J by 7 bases, with 15 bases between the two germline ends. The DNA for the CDR3 is TGTGCCAGCAGCCACCCGCCAGGGGAGAATTCACCCCTCCACTTT. Translated: CASSHPPGENSPLHF.

This clonotype occurred a few times. The chain joins TRBV5-1 to TRBJ2-7; 11 nucleotides match TRBD2. V gave up 0 bases and J gave up 2 bases; unmatched junction bases: 1. Per the germline V gene, CDR1 is SGHRS and CDR2 is YFSETQ. The CDR3 sequence is 15 residues long. The CDR3 protein is CASSLETSGTYEQYF. The CDR3 DNA follows: TGCGCCAGCAGCTTGGAGACTAGCGGGACCTACGAGCAGTACTTC.

This clonotype was observed a handful of times. V gene TRBV5-1 combines with J gene TRBJ2-7; TRBD1 matches 10 bases. The CDR3 length is 16 residues. Germline trimming cut 3 bases from V and 3 bases from J; bases unmatched to any gene: 9. CDR1 is SGHRS and CDR2 is YFSETQ in the germline V gene. As DNA, the CDR3 is TGCGCCAGCAGCTCCACCGGGACAGGGGCCGTCTACGAGCAGTACTTC. Amino acids: CASSSTGTGAVYEQYF.

The chain recombines TRBV7-9 with TRBJ1-5; 7 nucleotides line up with TRBD1. Germline V gene data show CDR1 as SEHNR and CDR2 as FQNEAQ (reference sequence). The CDR3 runs to 16 residues. V shed 4 bases and J 5 bases; nucleotides not matched to a gene: 11. The DNA of the CDR3 is TGTGCCAGCAGCTCCACGACGGGACAGCTATATCAGCCCCAGCATTTT. Encoded protein: CASSSTTGQLYQPQHF.

The sample holds many counts of this clonotype. The chain recombines TRBV18 with TRBJ1-4; D is unclear. The CDR3 spans 17 residues. Germline CDR1 KGHSH, CDR2 LQKENI. Trimming took off 4 bases at V and 0 bases at J, with 15 bases between the two ends. This CDR3 is CASSRLDGTSTNEKLFF. CDR3 in DNA: TGTGCCAGCTCACGGTTGGACGGAACCTCAACTAATGAAAAACTGTTTTTT.

This clonotype is medium-sized by share. CDR3 in amino acids: CASSNRGSSYEQYF. The CDR3 DNA reads as TGTGCCAGTAGCAACAGGGGAAGCTCCTACGAGCAGTACTTC. The chain carries TRBV19 and TRBJ2-7; 7 bases are shared with TRBD1. The V gene's germline CDR1 is LNHDA and CDR2 SQIVND (reference sequence). This CDR3 spans 14 amino acids. With V trimmed by 6 bases and J by 0 bases, 5 bases remained unmatched.

This chain joins TRBV19 and TRBJ2-7, with D maybe TRBD2 (6 bases). This CDR3 is 12 amino acids long. V was trimmed by 1 base and J by 6 bases, leaving 7 bases between them. From germline, CDR1 is LNHDA and CDR2 SQIVND (reference sequence). The CDR3 coding sequence is TGTGCCAGTAGTATAGGACTAGGCGAGCAGTACTTC. It yields the protein CASSIGLGEQYF. The complete variable domain, with remaining parts taken from reference TRBV19 and TRBJ2-7, reads DGGITQSPKYLFRKEGQNVTLSCEQNLNHDAMYWYRQDPGQGLRLIYYSQIVNDFQKGDIAEGYSVSREKKESFPLTVTSAQKNPTAFYLCASSIGLGEQYFGPGTRLTVT.

The chain combines TRBV7-9 with TRBJ2-3, with D possibly matching TRBD2 (5 bases). The germline V and J ends were trimmed by 5 bases and 2 bases, with 14 bases remaining between them. This CDR3 region has 15 residues. Germline V gene lookup returns CDR1 SEHNR and CDR2 FQNEAQ (reference sequence). The CDR3 here is CASSGRGSSTDTQYF. For the CDR3, the DNA is TGTGCCAGCAGCGGGCGAGGGTCGTCCACAGATACGCAGTATTTT.